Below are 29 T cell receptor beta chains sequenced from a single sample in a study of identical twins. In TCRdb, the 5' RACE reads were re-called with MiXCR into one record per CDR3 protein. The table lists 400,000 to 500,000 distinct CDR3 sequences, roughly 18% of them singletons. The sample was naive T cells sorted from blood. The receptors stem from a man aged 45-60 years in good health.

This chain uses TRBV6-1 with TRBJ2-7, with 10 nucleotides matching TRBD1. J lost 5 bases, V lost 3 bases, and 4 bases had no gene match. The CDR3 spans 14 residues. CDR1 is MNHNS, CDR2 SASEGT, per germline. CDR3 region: CASSEWDRGNEQYF. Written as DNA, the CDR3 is TGTGCCAGCAGTGAGTGGGACAGGGGCAACGAGCAGTACTTC.

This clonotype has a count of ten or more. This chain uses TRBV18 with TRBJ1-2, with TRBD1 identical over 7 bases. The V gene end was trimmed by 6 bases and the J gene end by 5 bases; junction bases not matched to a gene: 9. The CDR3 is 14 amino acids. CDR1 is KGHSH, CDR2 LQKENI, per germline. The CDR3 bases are TGTGCCAGCTCGCCCGACAGGGATGTGTATGGCTACACCTTC. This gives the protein CASSPDRDVYGYTF.

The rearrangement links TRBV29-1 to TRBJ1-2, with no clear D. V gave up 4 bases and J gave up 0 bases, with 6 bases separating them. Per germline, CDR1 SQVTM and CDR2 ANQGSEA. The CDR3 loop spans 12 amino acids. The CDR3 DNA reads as TGCAGCGTTGCTGCTACTAACTATGGCTACACCTTC. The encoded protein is CSVAATNYGYTF.

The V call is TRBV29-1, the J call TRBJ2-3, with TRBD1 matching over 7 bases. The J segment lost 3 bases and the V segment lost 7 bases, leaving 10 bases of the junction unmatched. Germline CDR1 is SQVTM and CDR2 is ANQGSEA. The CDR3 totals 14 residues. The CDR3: CSGLTGDVTDTQYF. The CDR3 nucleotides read TGCAGCGGGCTTACAGGGGATGTAACAGATACGCAGTATTTT.

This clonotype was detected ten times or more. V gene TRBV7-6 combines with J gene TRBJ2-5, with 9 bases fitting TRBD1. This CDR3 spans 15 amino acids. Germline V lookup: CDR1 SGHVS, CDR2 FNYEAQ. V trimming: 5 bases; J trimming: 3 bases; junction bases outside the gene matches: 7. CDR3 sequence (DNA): TGTGCCAGCAGCGCGTACCGGGACAGGGAAGAGACCCAGTACTTC. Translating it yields CASSAYRDREETQYF.

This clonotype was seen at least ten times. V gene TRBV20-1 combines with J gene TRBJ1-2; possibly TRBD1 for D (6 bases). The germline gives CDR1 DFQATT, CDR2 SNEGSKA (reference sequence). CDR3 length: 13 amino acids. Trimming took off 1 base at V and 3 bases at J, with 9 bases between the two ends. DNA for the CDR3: TGCAGTGCTAGAGGAAGGGGGGACTATGGCTACACCTTC. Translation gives CSARGRGDYGYTF.

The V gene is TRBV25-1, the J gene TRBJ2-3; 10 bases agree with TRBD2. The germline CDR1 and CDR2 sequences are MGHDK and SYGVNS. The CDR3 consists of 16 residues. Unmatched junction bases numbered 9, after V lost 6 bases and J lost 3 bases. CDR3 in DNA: TGTGCCAGCAGCTCCCAGCGGGGGGGCGGTACAGATACGCAGTATTTT. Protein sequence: CASSSQRGGGTDTQYF.

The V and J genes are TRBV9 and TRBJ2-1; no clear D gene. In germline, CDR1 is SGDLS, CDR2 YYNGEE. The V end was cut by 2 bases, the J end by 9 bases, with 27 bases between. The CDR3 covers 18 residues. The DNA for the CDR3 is TGTGCCAGCAGCGTCCCCCATTATTTACACCCCGAGACGGGTGAGCAGTTCTTC. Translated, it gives CASSVPHYLHPETGEQFF.

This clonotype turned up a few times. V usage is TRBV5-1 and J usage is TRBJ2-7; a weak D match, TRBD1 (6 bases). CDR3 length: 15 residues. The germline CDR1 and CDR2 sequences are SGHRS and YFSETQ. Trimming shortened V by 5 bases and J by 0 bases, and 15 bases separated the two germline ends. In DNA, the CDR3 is TGCGCCAGCAGAAACACCGGGACATCCTCCTACGAGCAGTACTTC. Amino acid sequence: CASRNTGTSSYEQYF.

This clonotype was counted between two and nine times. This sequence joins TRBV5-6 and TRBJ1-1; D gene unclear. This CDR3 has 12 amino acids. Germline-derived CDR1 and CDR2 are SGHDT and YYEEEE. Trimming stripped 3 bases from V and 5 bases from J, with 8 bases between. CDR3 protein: CASSYQRTEAFF. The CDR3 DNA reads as TGTGCCAGCAGCTACCAAAGGACTGAAGCTTTCTTT.

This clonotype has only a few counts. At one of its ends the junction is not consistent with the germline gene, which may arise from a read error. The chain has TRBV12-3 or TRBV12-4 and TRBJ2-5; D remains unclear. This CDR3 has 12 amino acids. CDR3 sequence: CASSLAGQIYNF. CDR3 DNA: TGTGCCAGCAGTTTAGCTGGCCAAATATACAACTTC.

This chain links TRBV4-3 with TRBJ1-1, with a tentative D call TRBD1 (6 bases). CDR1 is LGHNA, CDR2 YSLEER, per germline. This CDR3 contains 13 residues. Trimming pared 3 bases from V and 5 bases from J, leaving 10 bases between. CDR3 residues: CASSQEQGTEAFF. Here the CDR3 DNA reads TGCGCCAGCAGCCAGGAACAGGGTACTGAAGCTTTCTTT.

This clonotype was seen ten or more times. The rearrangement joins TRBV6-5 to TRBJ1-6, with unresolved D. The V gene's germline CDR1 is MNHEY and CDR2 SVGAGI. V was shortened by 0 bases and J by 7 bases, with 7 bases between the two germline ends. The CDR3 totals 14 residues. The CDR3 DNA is TGTGCCAGCAGTTACTCAAACAGAAATTCACCCCTCCACTTT. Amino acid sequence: CASSYSNRNSPLHF.

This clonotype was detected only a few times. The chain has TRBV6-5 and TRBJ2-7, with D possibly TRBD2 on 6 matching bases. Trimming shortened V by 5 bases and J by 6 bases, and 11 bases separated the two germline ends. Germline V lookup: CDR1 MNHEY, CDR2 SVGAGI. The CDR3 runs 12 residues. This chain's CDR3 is CASSRRDREQYF. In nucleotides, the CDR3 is TGTGCCAGCAGTAGGCGGGACCGCGAGCAGTACTTC.

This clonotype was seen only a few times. CDR3 nucleotide sequence: TGTGCCAGCAGCTTACCCTCGGGACTGACCTCCTACGAGCAGTACTTC. This sequence encodes CASSLPSGLTSYEQYF. The chain carries TRBV7-8 and TRBJ2-7; a possible D gene is TRBD2 (6 bases). Germline V lookup: CDR1 SGHVS, CDR2 FQNEAQ. V gave up 2 bases and J gave up 0 bases, with 14 bases separating them. CDR3 length equals 16 residues.

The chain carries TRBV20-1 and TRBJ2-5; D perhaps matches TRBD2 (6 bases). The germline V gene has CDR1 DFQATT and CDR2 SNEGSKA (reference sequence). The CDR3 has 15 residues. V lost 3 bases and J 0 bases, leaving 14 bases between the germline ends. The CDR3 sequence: CSASPPGLYQETQYF. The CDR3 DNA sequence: TGCAGTGCTAGTCCTCCGGGACTGTACCAAGAGACCCAGTACTTC.

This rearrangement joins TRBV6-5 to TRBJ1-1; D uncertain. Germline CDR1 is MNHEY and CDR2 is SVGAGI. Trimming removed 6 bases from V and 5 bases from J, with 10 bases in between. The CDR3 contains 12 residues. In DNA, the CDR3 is TGTGCCAGCAGCCCCATAGGAACTGAAGCTTTCTTT. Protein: CASSPIGTEAFF.

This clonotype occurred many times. CDR3 amino acids: CASSYPSPRREVVSYEQYF. As DNA, the CDR3 is TGTGCCAGCAGTTACCCCTCCCCTAGGCGGGAGGTCGTATCCTACGAGCAGTACTTC. The gene calls are TRBV6-2 or TRBV6-3 and TRBJ2-7; the match to TRBD2 covers 8 bases. Germline loops: CDR1 MNHEY, CDR2 SVGEGT. This CDR3 spans 19 amino acids. J was trimmed by 1 base and V by 2 bases; bases with no gene match: 16.

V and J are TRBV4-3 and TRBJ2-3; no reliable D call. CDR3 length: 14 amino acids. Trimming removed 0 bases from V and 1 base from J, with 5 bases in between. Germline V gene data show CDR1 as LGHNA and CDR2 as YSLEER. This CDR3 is CASSQDRRTDTQYF. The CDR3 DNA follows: TGCGCCAGCAGCCAAGATAGGCGCACAGATACGCAGTATTTT.

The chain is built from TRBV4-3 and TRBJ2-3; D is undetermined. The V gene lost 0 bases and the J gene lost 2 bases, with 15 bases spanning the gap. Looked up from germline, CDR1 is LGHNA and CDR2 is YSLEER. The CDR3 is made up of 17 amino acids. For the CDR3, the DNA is TGCGCCAGCAGCCAAGATGGCCGGGTTCGTCCCACAGATACGCAGTATTTT. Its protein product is CASSQDGRVRPTDTQYF.

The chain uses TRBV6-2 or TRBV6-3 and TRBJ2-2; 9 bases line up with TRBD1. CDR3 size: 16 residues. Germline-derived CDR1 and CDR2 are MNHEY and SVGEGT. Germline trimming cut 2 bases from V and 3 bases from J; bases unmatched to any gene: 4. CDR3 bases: TGTGCCAGCAGTTACCCGAGGACAGGGGACACCGGGGAGCTGTTTTTT. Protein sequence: CASSYPRTGDTGELFF.

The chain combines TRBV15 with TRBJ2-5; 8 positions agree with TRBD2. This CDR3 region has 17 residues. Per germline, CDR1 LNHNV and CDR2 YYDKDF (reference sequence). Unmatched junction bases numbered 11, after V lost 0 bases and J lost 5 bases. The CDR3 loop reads CATSRDRREGIGETQYF. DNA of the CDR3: TGTGCCACCAGCAGAGATCGACGGGAGGGGATAGGGGAGACCCAGTACTTC.

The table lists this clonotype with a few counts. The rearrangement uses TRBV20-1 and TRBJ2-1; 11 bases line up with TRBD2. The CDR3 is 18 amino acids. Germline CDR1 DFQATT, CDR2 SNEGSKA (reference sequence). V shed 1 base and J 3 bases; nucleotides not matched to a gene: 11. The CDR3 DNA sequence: TGCAGTGCTAGAGGACTGGGAGGGGGGACTAGCGGCTACAATGAGCAGTTCTTC. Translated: CSARGLGGGTSGYNEQFF.

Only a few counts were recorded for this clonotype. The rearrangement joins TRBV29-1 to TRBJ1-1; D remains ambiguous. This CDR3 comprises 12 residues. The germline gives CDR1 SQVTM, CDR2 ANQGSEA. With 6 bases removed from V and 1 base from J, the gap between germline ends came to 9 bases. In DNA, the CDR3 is TGCAGCGTCTCGAGTGGGAACACTGAAGCTTTCTTT. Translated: CSVSSGNTEAFF.

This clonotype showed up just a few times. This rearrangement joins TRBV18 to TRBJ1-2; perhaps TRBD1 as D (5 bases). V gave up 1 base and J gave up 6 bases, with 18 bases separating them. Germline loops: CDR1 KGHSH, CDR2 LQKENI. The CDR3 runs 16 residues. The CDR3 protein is CASSPLEPGLGHGYTF. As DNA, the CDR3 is TGTGCCAGCTCACCACTAGAACCGGGGCTAGGACATGGCTACACCTTC. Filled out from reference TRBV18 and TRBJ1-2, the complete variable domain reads NAGVMQNPRHLVRRRGQEARLRCSPMKGHSHVYWYRQLPEEGLKFMVYLQKENIIDESGMPKERFSAEFPKEGPSILRIQQVVRGDSAAYFCASSPLEPGLGHGYTFGSGTRLTVV.

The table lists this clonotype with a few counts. The DNA for the CDR3 is TGCGCCAGCAGCGCCACCGACAGGGGCCGGAGCACTGAAGCTTTCTTT. Its protein is CASSATDRGRSTEAFF. The chain couples TRBV5-1 to TRBJ1-1; TRBD1 agrees at 8 bases. Germline V gives CDR1 SGHRS, CDR2 YFSETQ. The CDR3 runs 16 residues. V lost 4 bases and J lost 4; bases outside the gene matches: 12.

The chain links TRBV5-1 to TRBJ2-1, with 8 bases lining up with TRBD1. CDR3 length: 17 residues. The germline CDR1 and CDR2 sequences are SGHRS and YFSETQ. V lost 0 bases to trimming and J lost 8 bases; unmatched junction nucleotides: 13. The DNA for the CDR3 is TGCGCCAGCAGCTTGGGGTTGCGGACAGGGTCATCCGATGAGCAGTTCTTC. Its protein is CASSLGLRTGSSDEQFF.

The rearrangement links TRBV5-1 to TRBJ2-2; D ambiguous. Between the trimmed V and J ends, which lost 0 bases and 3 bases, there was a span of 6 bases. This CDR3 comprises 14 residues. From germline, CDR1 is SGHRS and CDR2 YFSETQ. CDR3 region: CASSLGSHTGELFF. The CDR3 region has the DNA TGCGCCAGCAGCTTGGGGTCGCACACCGGGGAGCTGTTTTTT.

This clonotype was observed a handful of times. The CDR3 DNA reads TGTGCCAGCAGCTCGATAGGGGGCTCTGGGGCCAACGTCCTGACTTTC. It codes for CASSSIGGSGANVLTF. The chain has TRBV7-9 and TRBJ2-6; weak D call: TRBD1 (6 bases). V was pared by 4 bases and J by 0 bases, with 10 bases between. This CDR3 has 16 amino acids. The germline V gene has CDR1 SEHNR and CDR2 FQNEAQ (reference sequence).